The rows below give T cell receptor beta chains drawn from one sample of a study of CD8 T cells in ankylosing spondylitis. TCRdb re-called the 5' RACE reads with MiXCR, one entry per CDR3 protein. The sample contains 40,000 to 55,000 distinct CDR3 sequences, about 7.8% of which appear only once. The specimen was blood, either unsorted or a sorted T cell fraction (not recorded which). All receptors derive from a female donor with ankylosing spondylitis or in good health (not recorded which). Both conserved end residues are part of each CDR3. The order of the fields is J gene, D gene, V gene, clone size, CDR3 DNA, CDR3 protein. The D gene is left open where the match is weak. Clone sizes are shown as once, few, many, or a class for an expanded clone.

>TRBJ2-7|.|TRBV20-1|many
TGCAGTGCTAGAGATCCAGACGCCTACGAGCAGTACTTC
CSARDPDAYEQYF
>TRBJ1-2|.|TRBV27|few
TGTGCCAGCAGTTCCACAGGGCTTGCTAACTATGGCTACACCTTC
CASSSTGLANYGYTF
>TRBJ1-3|TRBD1|TRBV12-3/TRBV12-4|many
TGTGCCAGCAGTCCCGAGACAGGGGAGGATGGAAACACCATATATTTT
CASSPETGEDGNTIYF
>TRBJ1-2|TRBD1|TRBV2|few
TGTGCCAGCAGGGACAGGGATTTTGGCTACACCTTC
CASRDRDFGYTF
>TRBJ1-2|.|TRBV9|many
TGTGCCAGCAGCGCCCCGCAGAGGGGTAACTATGGCTACACCTTC
CASSAPQRGNYGYTF
>TRBJ2-1|.|TRBV10-3|many
TGTGCCATCAGTCCAGGGGCGAGCTCCTACAATGAGCAGTTCTTC
CAISPGASSYNEQFF
>TRBJ2-7|.|TRBV20-1|many
TGCAGCGCCTTCAACACCGCCTACGAGCAGTACTTC
CSAFNTAYEQYF
>TRBJ2-1|TRBD2|TRBV7-2|few
TGTGCCAGCAGCTCTAGCGGGGGGCTCTCCTACAATGAGCAGTTCTTC
CASSSSGGLSYNEQFF
>TRBJ2-3|.|TRBV20-1|many
TGCAGTGCTAGAGTCCCCGCAGGTTTTTGGGATACGCAGTATTTT
CSARVPAGFWDTQYF
>TRBJ1-1|TRBD1|TRBV20-1|many
TGCAGTGCTGGGGGACCGGGACAGAGACCCAGAGGCACTGAAGCTTTCTTT
CSAGGPGQRPRGTEAFF
>TRBJ1-1|.|TRBV12-3/TRBV12-4|many
TGTGCCAGCACCTCCCCTGGGGGGAACACTGAAGCTTTCTTT
CASTSPGGNTEAFF